One and the same sample provided the 25 T cell receptor beta chains below, sequenced in a study of T cell responses to AZD1222 COVID-19 vaccine. Sequencing was performed with immunoSEQ multiplex PCR; in TCRdb, only in-frame clones are kept and a portion is missing. The repertoire holds around 150,000 clones, with 80% to 95% as singletons. The starting material was peripheral blood, obtained 28 days after the second AZD1222 dose. The source is an adult who received the AZD1222 COVID-19 vaccine.

CDR3 region: CASSQRTLGQMNTEAFF. CDR3 in DNA: TGCGCCAGCAGCCAACGGACCCTGGGTCAGATGAACACTGAAGCTTTCTTT. The chain links TRBV4-1 to TRBJ1-1; no reliable D call. The CDR3 length is 17 residues. Germline CDR1 MGHRA, CDR2 YSYEKL. The V and J ends lost 2 bases and 0 bases respectively, with 16 bases between them.

The V and J genes are TRBV11-1 and TRBJ1-2, with a weak D call TRBD1 (6 bases). The germline CDR1 and CDR2 sequences are SGHAT and FQDESV (reference sequence). The CDR3 runs 15 residues. V dropped 1 base and J dropped 0 bases, with 9 bases sitting between them. The CDR3 DNA reads TGTGCCAGCAGCTTAGGGACAGACCCTAACTATGGCTACACCTTC. This encodes CASSLGTDPNYGYTF.

The chain is built from TRBV4-2 and TRBJ1-4, with a weak D call TRBD1 (5 bases). Trimming left V 0 bases short and J 4 bases short, with 15 bases between. The CDR3 runs to 17 residues. Per the germline V gene, CDR1 is LGHNA and CDR2 is YNFKEQ. CDR3 region: CASSQEGGPGRNEKLFF. The CDR3, as DNA: TGTGCCAGCAGCCAAGAGGGGGGACCGGGACGTAATGAAAAACTGTTTTTT.

The chain is built from TRBV7-9 and TRBJ2-7, with D possibly TRBD2 on 5 matching bases. Trimming took 4 bases from V and 2 from J, leaving 9 bases between them. This CDR3 is 13 amino acids long. Germline CDR1 is SEHNR and CDR2 is FQNEAQ (reference sequence). DNA of the CDR3: TGTGCCAGCAGCTCCAGAGGGACCTACGAGCAGTACTTC. It encodes CASSSRGTYEQYF.

This clone appeared once. V and J are TRBV7-8 and TRBJ2-1, with 10 bases identical to TRBD2. J lost 6 bases, V lost 5 bases, and 13 bases had no gene match. CDR1 is SGHVS and CDR2 is FQNEAQ in the germline V gene. The CDR3 has 17 amino acids. The CDR3 sequence: CASSPSLAGESGNEQFF. The CDR3 bases are TGTGCCAGCAGCCCCTCCCTAGCGGGAGAGTCCGGCAATGAGCAGTTCTTC.

The rearrangement joins TRBV7-3 to TRBJ2-2; 9 nucleotides align to TRBD2. The CDR3 runs to 19 residues. V lost 5 bases to trimming and J lost 5 bases; unmatched junction nucleotides: 18. CDR1 and CDR2 (germline): SGHTA, FQGTGA. The CDR3 bases are TGTGCCAGCAGCCAAAACCCCTTAAGCGGGGGGTTTAGGACCGGGGAGCTGTTTTTT. Protein: CASSQNPLSGGFRTGELFF. Filled out from reference TRBV7-3 and TRBJ2-2, the complete variable domain reads GAGVSQTPSNKVTEKGKYVELRCDPISGHTALYWYRQSLGQGPEFLIYFQGTGAADDSGLPNDRFFAVRPEGSVSTLKIQRTERGDSAVYLCASSQNPLSGGFRTGELFFGEGSRLTVL.

In DNA form, the CDR3 reads TGTGCCAGCAGTAGGGGACAGGGGGCGTTAGACTATGGCTACACCTTC. Protein: CASSRGQGALDYGYTF. The chain joins TRBV28 to TRBJ1-2, with 12 nucleotides matching TRBD1. This CDR3 is 16 amino acids long. J gave up 3 bases and V 5 bases, and 7 bases lay outside the gene matches. Germline loops: CDR1 MDHEN, CDR2 SYDVKM.

This clone was picked up a small number of times. The chain joins TRBV25-1 to TRBJ1-4; D is uncertain. The V gene's germline CDR1 is MGHDK and CDR2 SYGVNS. The CDR3 length is 11 residues. V shed 3 bases and J shed 9 bases, with 5 bases lying between them. The CDR3: CASSDSQKLFF. The CDR3, as DNA: TGTGCCAGCAGTGACAGTCAAAAACTGTTTTTT. The complete variable domain, with remaining parts taken from reference TRBV25-1 and TRBJ1-4, reads EADIYQTPRYLVIGTGKKITLECSQTMGHDKMYWYQQDPGMELHLIHYSYGVNSTEKGDLSSESTVSRIRTEHFPLTLESARPSHTSQYLCASSDSQKLFFGSGTQLSVL.

The rearrangement links TRBV6-5 to TRBJ2-7; no clear D gene. The germline gives CDR1 MNHEY, CDR2 SVGAGI. This CDR3 contains 14 residues. V was cut by 0 bases and J by 2 bases, with 8 bases left in between. CDR3 amino acids: CASSYSARTYEQYF. Written as DNA, the CDR3 is TGTGCCAGCAGTTACTCGGCCAGGACCTACGAGCAGTACTTC.

This chain connects TRBV3-1 (or the pseudogene TRBV3-2) to TRBJ1-1, with TRBD1 matching 11 bases. Looked up from germline, CDR1 is LGHDT and CDR2 is YNNKEL (reference sequence). There are 14 residues in the CDR3. V gave up 4 bases and J gave up 6 bases; unmatched junction bases: 4. The CDR3 reads CASSLGQGVAEAFF. As DNA, the CDR3 is TGTGCCAGCAGCCTGGGACAGGGGGTCGCTGAAGCTTTCTTT.

This sequence joins TRBV7-2 and TRBJ1-3; no definite D call. Trimming pared 4 bases from V and 7 bases from J, leaving 11 bases between. Germline CDR1 is SGHTA and CDR2 is FQGNSA. The CDR3 runs 13 residues. This CDR3 is CASSSPRGNTIYF. The CDR3 DNA sequence: TGTGCCAGCAGCTCGCCCCGAGGGAACACCATATATTTT.

This clone was seen a handful of times. The CDR3 sequence is CASSMLEGMRNEQYF. The CDR3 bases are TGTGCCAGTAGTATGCTCGAAGGGATGAGGAACGAGCAGTACTTC. V gene TRBV19 combines with J gene TRBJ2-7; D ambiguous. The V gene lost 3 bases and the J gene lost 5 bases, with 17 bases spanning the gap. The CDR3 extends over 15 amino acids. Germline values: CDR1 LNHDA, CDR2 SQIVND (reference sequence).

The chain links TRBV15 to TRBJ1-4, with D possibly TRBD1 on 6 matching bases. The germline V gene has CDR1 LNHNV and CDR2 YYDKDF (reference sequence). CDR3 length: 17 amino acids. V was trimmed by 3 bases and J by 6 bases, leaving 20 bases between them. The CDR3 sequence: CATSRGLNREPDEKLFF. CDR3 bases: TGTGCCACCAGCAGGGGATTAAACAGGGAACCGGATGAAAAACTGTTTTTT.

V and J are TRBV2 and TRBJ1-2; D unresolved. V was cut by 3 bases and J by 3 bases, with 5 bases left in between. Germline V CDR1 and CDR2: SNHLY, FYNNEI. CDR3 size: 12 residues. The CDR3 DNA sequence: TGTGCCAGCAGTGAGTCACACTATGGCTACACCTTC. It translates to CASSESHYGYTF. Full variable domain (rest looked up from reference TRBV2 and TRBJ1-2): EPEVTQTPSHQVTQMGQEVILRCVPISNHLYFYWYRQILGQKVEFLVSFYNNEISEKSEIFDDQFSVERPDGSNFTLKIRSTKLEDSAMYFCASSESHYGYTFGSGTRLTVV.

This clone came up once. J is TRBJ1-2 and V is TRBV27, with D hard to call. Germline CDR1 reads MNHEY; CDR2 reads SMNVEV (reference sequence). The CDR3 spans 11 residues. Trimming shortened V by 4 bases and J by 4 bases, and 4 bases separated the two germline ends. CDR3 loop: CASSSGYGYTF. The CDR3 DNA reads as TGTGCCAGCAGTTCTGGCTATGGCTACACCTTC.

This chain connects TRBV11-2 to TRBJ2-1; 10 bases are shared with TRBD2. Germline CDR1 is SGHAT and CDR2 is FQNNGV. This CDR3 is 18 amino acids long. The junction had 16 bases not matched to a gene; V was cut back by 1 base and J by 10 bases. The CDR3: CASSLVLLAGEPKLEQFF. CDR3 bases: TGTGCCAGCAGCTTAGTCCTCCTAGCGGGAGAGCCTAAATTAGAGCAGTTCTTC. The variable domain in full, completed from reference TRBV11-2 and TRBJ2-1, reads EAGVAQSPRYKIIEKRQSVAFWCNPISGHATLYWYQQILGQGPKLLIQFQNNGVVDDSQLPKDRFSAERLKGVDSTLKIQPAKLEDSAVYLCASSLVLLAGEPKLEQFFGPGTRLTVL.

The J gene is TRBJ1-2, the V gene TRBV27; tentative D call: TRBD1 (5 bases). This CDR3 is built from 15 residues. The germline gives CDR1 MNHEY, CDR2 SMNVEV (reference sequence). The ends were cut back, 2 bases at V and 5 bases at J, with 15 bases in the middle. CDR3 sequence: CASSLRVGTGYGYTF. CDR3 nucleotide sequence: TGTGCCAGCAGTTTACGCGTGGGGACTGGTTATGGCTACACCTTC.

The genes are TRBV29-1 and TRBJ2-3, with D hard to call. The CDR3 is 12 residues long. Trimming took off 7 bases at V and 4 bases at J, with 12 bases between the two ends. In germline, CDR1 is SQVTM, CDR2 ANQGSEA. As DNA, the CDR3 is TGCAGCGGGAGCAACGAGGCAGATACGCAGTATTTT. It specifies CSGSNEADTQYF.

V gene TRBV5-5 combines with J gene TRBJ1-1; 9 bases agree with TRBD1. After removal of 4 bases from V and 3 bases from J, the junction contained 4 bases not matched to a gene. The CDR3 loop spans 14 amino acids. CDR1 and CDR2 from the germline V gene are SGHKS and YYEKEE (reference sequence). The CDR3 DNA sequence: TGTGCCAGCAGCAGGGACAGGGTGGACACTGAAGCTTTCTTT. Its translation is CASSRDRVDTEAFF.

The rearrangement uses TRBV5-5 and TRBJ1-2, with unresolved D. Germline assignment: CDR1 SGHKS and CDR2 YYEKEE (reference sequence). Trimming cost V 4 bases and J 3 bases, with 10 bases left between them. The CDR3 runs 13 residues. The CDR3 DNA follows: TGTGCCAGCAGCGCCCAACAGCACTATGGCTACACCTTC. It is translated as CASSAQQHYGYTF.

V gene TRBV5-1 combines with J gene TRBJ1-3; D remains unclear. From germline, CDR1 is SGHRS and CDR2 YFSETQ. V lost 4 bases and J 0 bases, leaving 11 bases between the germline ends. The CDR3 contains 15 residues. Written as DNA, the CDR3 is TGCGCCAGCAGCAATGGCCTGGTCTCTGGAAACACCATATATTTT. The encoded protein is CASSNGLVSGNTIYF.

This clone was detected only once. The CDR3 loop reads CASSQGFGDEQYF. CDR3 in DNA: TGTGCCAGCAGCCAAGGTTTCGGGGACGAGCAGTACTTC. The V call is TRBV3-1 (or the pseudogene TRBV3-2), the J call TRBJ2-7, with D maybe TRBD2 (5 bases). V lost 1 base and J 5 bases, leaving 9 bases between the germline ends. CDR1 and CDR2 from the germline V gene are LGHDT and YNNKEL (reference sequence). CDR3 length equals 13 residues.

The V and J genes are TRBV5-1 and TRBJ2-3, with 14 bases lining up with TRBD2. The CDR3 is made up of 17 amino acids. Losses at the gene ends were 3 bases for V and 4 bases for J; bases not matched to a gene: 7. Germline CDR1 reads SGHRS; CDR2 reads YFSETQ. CDR3 sequence: CASSSGLAGERADTQYF. CDR3 bases: TGCGCCAGCAGCTCGGGACTAGCGGGAGAAAGGGCAGATACGCAGTATTTT.

This chain links TRBV7-9 with TRBJ2-1; 11 bases fit TRBD2. V was clipped by 1 base and J by 8 bases; unmatched bases: 7. CDR1 and CDR2 from the germline V gene are SEHNR and FQNEAQ (reference sequence). This CDR3 spans 16 amino acids. The CDR3 sequence: CASSLDLLAGVDEQFF. The CDR3 bases are TGTGCCAGCAGCTTAGATCTACTAGCGGGAGTCGATGAGCAGTTCTTC. Filled out from reference TRBV7-9 and TRBJ2-1, the complete variable domain reads DTGVSQNPRHKITKRGQNVTFRCDPISEHNRLYWYRQTLGQGPEFLTYFQNEAQLEKSRLLSDRFSAERPKGSFSTLEIQRTEQGDSAMYLCASSLDLLAGVDEQFFGPGTRLTVL.

This clone has a handful of counts. The V gene is TRBV4-1, the J gene TRBJ1-2; D ambiguous. The CDR3 sequence is 15 residues long. CDR1 is MGHRA, CDR2 YSYEKL, per germline. Trimming stripped 2 bases from V and 5 bases from J, with 15 bases between. The CDR3 DNA is TGCGCCAGCAGCCAATTGGGGAGTGGAGGGTATGGCTACACCTTC. Translating gives CASSQLGSGGYGYTF.